The rows below give T cell receptor beta chains drawn from one sample of a study of T cell changes during pregnancy in multiple sclerosis. Using immunoSEQ multiplex PCR, the repertoire was profiled, and TCRdb retains in-frame clones only, with some absent. The repertoire consists of around 38,000 clones, with 92% occurring once and the leading ten covering more than 5%. This specimen was CD8+ T cells from peripheral blood mononuclear cells, taken in the third trimester of pregnancy. The receptors were sampled from a female donor with multiple sclerosis, enrolled in a pregnancy study. CDR3s include the opening cysteine and the closing phenylalanine or tryptophan. A D gene is named only where the DNA matches it firmly. A row's size may be missing; if present it is once, few, many or a size class.

D	V	size	J	CDR3	DNA
-	TRBV7-8	-	TRBJ2-5	CASSPLGGSPAMETQYF	TGTGCCAGCAGCCCCCTTGGTGGGAGCCCTGCGATGGAGACCCAGTACTTC
-	TRBV7-9	-	TRBJ1-2	CASRGAGSREGYTF	TGTGCCAGCAGGGGGGCGGGCAGCCGGGAAGGCTACACCTTC
-	TRBV7-9	-	TRBJ2-5	CASSFPGKVKETQYF	TGTGCCAGCAGCTTTCCGGGGAAAGTAAAAGAGACCCAGTACTTC
TRBD1	TRBV7-9	once	TRBJ2-7	CASGMGQVSYEQYF	TGTGCCAGCGGCATGGGACAGGTATCCTACGAGCAGTACTTC
TRBD2	TRBV6-4	-	TRBJ2-7	CASINGAGAIYEQYF	TGTGCCAGCATCAACGGGGCGGGAGCCATATACGAGCAGTACTTC
TRBD1	TRBV7-9	-	TRBJ2-5	CASSRTGGQETQYF	TGTGCCAGCAGTCGGACAGGGGGCCAAGAGACCCAGTACTTC
-	TRBV27	once	TRBJ2-1	CASSLAQDVRNEQFF	TGTGCCAGCAGCCTGGCACAGGACGTTCGCAATGAGCAGTTCTTC
TRBD1	TRBV4-1	-	TRBJ2-1	CASSQGQGDYNEQFF	TGCGCCAGCAGCCAGGGACAGGGGGACTACAATGAGCAGTTCTTC
-	TRBV29-1	-	TRBJ2-7	CSATTGYYEQYF	TGCAGCGCTACGACAGGTTACTACGAGCAGTACTTC
-	TRBV30	-	TRBJ1-1	CAWCPGTFSTEAFF	TGTGCCTGGTGCCCCGGGACATTTAGCACTGAAGCTTTCTTT
TRBD1	TRBV5-1	-	TRBJ1-2	CASSRSGTGEIDYGYTF	TGCGCCAGCAGCCGGAGTGGGACAGGGGAAATCGACTATGGCTACACCTTC
TRBD2	TRBV28	-	TRBJ2-1	CASSPQRDGNNEQFF	TGTGCCAGCAGCCCTCAGCGGGATGGGAACAATGAGCAGTTCTTC
TRBD2	TRBV14	-	TRBJ2-7	CASSRIPAGLAGDPSSYEQYF	TGTGCCAGCAGCCGCATCCCAGCAGGACTAGCGGGAGATCCTAGCTCCTACGAGCAGTACTTC
TRBD2	TRBV10-1	-	TRBJ2-6	CASSESGLAGAHSGANVLTF	TGCGCCAGCAGTGAATCCGGACTAGCGGGGGCGCACTCTGGGGCCAACGTCCTGACTTTC
TRBD2	TRBV7-9	-	TRBJ2-3	CASSSLAGDWDTQYF	TGTGCCAGCAGCTCTCTAGCGGGAGATTGGGATACGCAGTATTTT
-	TRBV4-1	-	TRBJ2-7	CASSQVHSSYEQYF	TGCGCCAGCAGCCAAGTTCACAGTTCCTACGAGCAGTACTTC
TRBD1	TRBV7-9	once	TRBJ1-1	CASRGGQGAVGNTEAFF	TGTGCCAGCAGAGGCGGACAGGGGGCGGTCGGGAACACTGAAGCTTTCTTT
-	TRBV6-4	few	TRBJ1-1	CASSDSPNTEAFF	TGTGCCAGCAGTGACAGCCCCAACACTGAAGCTTTCTTT
TRBD2	TRBV27	-	TRBJ2-7	CASSGLAGDEQYF	TGTGCCAGCAGTGGACTAGCGGGGGACGAGCAGTACTTC
TRBD1	TRBV15	-	TRBJ2-1	CATSRGIQGYEQFF	TGTGCCACCAGCAGAGGGATACAGGGGTATGAGCAGTTCTTC
-	TRBV27	-	TRBJ2-7	CASSSLASERLGEQYF	TGTGCCAGCAGTTCCCTGGCTAGCGAACGACTGGGCGAGCAGTACTTC
-	TRBV10-3	once	TRBJ2-7	CAIISGDNSYEQYF	TGTGCCATCATCTCGGGAGATAATTCCTACGAGCAGTACTTC
TRBD1	TRBV27	-	TRBJ2-3	CASSEGTGLTDTQYF	TGTGCCAGCAGTGAGGGGACAGGCCTAACAGATACGCAGTATTTT
-	TRBV4-1	-	TRBJ1-5	CASSRSISYQEPQHF	TGCGCCAGCAGCCGTTCAATCTCGTACCAGGAGCCCCAGCATTTT
TRBD1	TRBV5-8	many	TRBJ1-2	CASSTGTATFNYGYTF	TGTGCCAGCAGCACTGGGACAGCGACATTTAACTATGGCTACACCTTC
-	TRBV7-3	once	TRBJ1-1	CASSLIRRENTEAFF	TGTGCCAGCAGCTTAATCCGGAGAGAGAACACTGAAGCTTTCTTT
TRBD1	TRBV7-9	-	TRBJ1-5	CASSLGRDRSSNQPQHF	TGTGCCAGCAGCTTAGGGCGGGACAGAAGTAGCAATCAGCCCCAGCATTTT
-	TRBV19	-	TRBJ2-5	CATSLVTAQETQYF	TGTGCCACCTCATTGGTGACAGCCCAAGAGACCCAGTACTTC
TRBD2	TRBV2	-	TRBJ2-1	CASSDLAGGPHNEQFF	TGTGCCAGCAGTGATTTAGCGGGAGGGCCACACAATGAGCAGTTCTTC
TRBD2	TRBV13	-	TRBJ2-3	CASSAQLAGGGDTQYF	TGTGCCAGCAGCGCCCAACTAGCGGGAGGTGGAGATACGCAGTATTTT
TRBD1	TRBV28	-	TRBJ1-5	CASSPDRAGNQPQHF	TGTGCCAGCAGTCCGGACAGGGCAGGTAATCAGCCCCAGCATTTT
-	TRBV5-5	-	TRBJ2-7	CASSSMLGPPEQYF	TGTGCCAGCAGCTCTATGTTGGGGCCTCCCGAGCAGTACTTC
TRBD2	TRBV7-9	once	TRBJ2-1	CASSSTSGGREQFF	TGTGCCAGCAGCTCGACTAGCGGGGGTCGAGAGCAGTTCTTC
-	TRBV27	-	TRBJ1-6	CASSSTGFDSPLHF	TGTGCCAGCAGTTCTACAGGGTTCGATTCACCCCTCCACTTT
-	TRBV4-3	-	TRBJ1-2	CASSQGISPRQDYGYTF	TGCGCCAGCAGCCAAGGAATCTCCCCGAGACAGGACTATGGCTACACCTTC
-	TRBV27	-	TRBJ2-7	CASSRRDSPYEQYF	TGTGCCAGCAGTCGCCGGGACTCGCCCTACGAGCAGTACTTC
-	TRBV27	-	TRBJ2-4	CASGDWGNIQYF	TGTGCCAGCGGGGACTGGGGCAACATTCAGTACTTC
TRBD2	TRBV7-9	-	TRBJ2-5	CASSSREGLAEETQYF	TGTGCCAGCAGCTCCAGGGAGGGACTAGCAGAAGAGACCCAGTACTTC